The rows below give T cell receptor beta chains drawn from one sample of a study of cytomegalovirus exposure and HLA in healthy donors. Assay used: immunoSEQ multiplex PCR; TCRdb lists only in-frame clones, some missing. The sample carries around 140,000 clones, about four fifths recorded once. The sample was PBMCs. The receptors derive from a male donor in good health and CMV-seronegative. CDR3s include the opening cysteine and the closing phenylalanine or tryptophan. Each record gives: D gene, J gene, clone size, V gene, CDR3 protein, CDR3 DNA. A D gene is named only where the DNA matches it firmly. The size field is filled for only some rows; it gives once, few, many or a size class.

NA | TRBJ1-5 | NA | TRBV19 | CASSPRTAYSNQPQHF | TGTGCCAGTAGTCCAAGGACAGCCTATAGCAATCAGCCCCAGCATTTT
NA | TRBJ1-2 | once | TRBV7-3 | CASSRGAGTANYGYTF | TGTGCCAGCAGCAGAGGTGCGGGAACGGCTAACTATGGCTACACCTTC
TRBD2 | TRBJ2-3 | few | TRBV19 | CASSIGLAGTDTQYF | TGTGCCAGTAGTATAGGGCTAGCGGGCACAGATACGCAGTATTTT
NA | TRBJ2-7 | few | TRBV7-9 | CSSSLLQGYEQYF | TGTTCCAGCAGCCTCCTCCAGGGTTACGAGCAGTACTTC
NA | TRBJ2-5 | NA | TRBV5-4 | CASSLGSGETQYF | TGTGCCAGCAGCTTGGGTTCGGGAGAGACCCAGTACTTC
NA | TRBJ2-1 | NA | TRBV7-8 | CASSRSVSTVYNEQFF | TGTGCCAGCAGCCGAAGTGTCTCGACAGTATACAATGAGCAGTTCTTC
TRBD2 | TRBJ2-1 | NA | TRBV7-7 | CASSLSLAGGPKGEQFF | TGTGCCAGCAGCCTAAGCCTAGCGGGAGGGCCGAAGGGTGAGCAGTTCTTC
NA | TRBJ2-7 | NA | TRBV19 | CASSMNSENYEQYF | TGTGCCAGTAGTATGAATAGCGAGAACTACGAGCAGTACTTC
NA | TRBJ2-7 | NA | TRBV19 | CASSISGKLVERPYEQYF | TGTGCCAGTAGTATAAGCGGAAAGCTAGTCGAAAGGCCCTACGAGCAGTACTTC
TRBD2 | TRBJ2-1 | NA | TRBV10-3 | CAISAYQPSGTGISEQFF | TGTGCCATCAGTGCGTATCAACCTAGCGGGACCGGGATTTCTGAGCAGTTCTTC